Listed here are 31 T cell receptor beta chains from one sample, sequenced in a study of blood T cell repertoires in COVID-19. Profiled with immunoSEQ multiplex PCR; TCRdb holds only in-frame clones, not every one. This table holds about 300,000 clones, approximately 83% found once. The sequenced sample consisted of PBMCs or T cells enriched from blood (not recorded which). Every receptor here comes from a young man who had recovered from COVID-19.

The rearrangement uses TRBV7-9 and TRBJ2-2, with 10 bases that match TRBD2. J gave up 8 bases and V 5 bases, and 8 bases lay outside the gene matches. The germline gives CDR1 SEHNR, CDR2 FQNEAQ (reference sequence). The CDR3 has 15 residues. DNA for the CDR3: TGTGCCAGCAGCCCTGGGACTAGCGTGAGGGGGGAGCTGTTTTTT. It is translated as CASSPGTSVRGELFF.

The chain has TRBV7-2 and TRBJ2-3; 8 positions match TRBD1. CDR1 is SGHTA, CDR2 FQGNSA, per germline. V dropped 5 bases and J dropped 4; count of bases not matched to a gene: 11. This CDR3 region has 16 residues. DNA of the CDR3: TGTGCCAGCAGCCCCCGGACAGGGAGCGGGTCAGATACGCAGTATTTT. Its translation is CASSPRTGSGSDTQYF. Full variable domain (remainder filled in from reference TRBV7-2 and TRBJ2-3): GAGVSQSPSNKVTEKGKDVELRCDPISGHTALYWYRQSLGQGLEFLIYFQGNSAPDKSGLPSDRFSAERTGGSVSTLTIQRTQQEDSAVYLCASSPRTGSGSDTQYFGPGTRLTVL.

The chain links TRBV9 to TRBJ2-2, with 9 bases aligning to TRBD2. Germline assignment: CDR1 SGDLS and CDR2 YYNGEE. The length of the CDR3 is 18 residues. The junction had 8 bases not matched to a gene; V was cut back by 1 base and J by 1 base. The chain's CDR3 is CASSVLAGGRQNTGELFF. DNA of the CDR3: TGTGCCAGCAGCGTATTGGCGGGGGGGCGGCAGAACACCGGGGAGCTGTTTTTT.

The chain has TRBV5-1 and TRBJ1-6; no clear D gene. Germline CDR1 is SGHRS and CDR2 is YFSETQ. V lost 0 bases, J lost 6 bases, and 10 bases lay in between. The CDR3 runs to 15 residues. The CDR3: CASSLAYSGNSPLHF. CDR3 coding DNA: TGCGCCAGCAGCTTGGCTTACAGTGGTAATTCACCCCTCCACTTT.

In its sample, this clone was seen a few times. The chain couples TRBV5-1 to TRBJ2-7, with D possibly matching TRBD1 (6 bases). V was cut by 4 bases and J by 1 base, with 9 bases left in between. The CDR3 extends over 13 amino acids. Germline assignment: CDR1 SGHRS and CDR2 YFSETQ. For the CDR3, the DNA is TGCGCCAGCAGCGCACAGGGTTCCTACGAGCAGTACTTC. This translates into CASSAQGSYEQYF.

This chain joins TRBV12-3 or TRBV12-4 and TRBJ1-1; D may be TRBD1 (5 bases). CDR3 length: 13 amino acids. Trimming took 4 bases from V and 3 from J, leaving 9 bases between them. The CDR3 is CASSWRQHTEAFF. In nucleotides, the CDR3 is TGTGCCAGCAGTTGGAGACAGCACACTGAAGCTTTCTTT.

The CDR3 DNA sequence: TGTGCCAGTAGGACAGGGTATTCGGATCAGCCCCAGCATTTT. It specifies CASRTGYSDQPQHF. This chain connects TRBV19 to TRBJ1-5; the match to TRBD1 covers 7 bases. The germline CDR1 and CDR2 sequences are LNHDA and SQIVND (reference sequence). V gave up 6 bases and J gave up 5 bases; unmatched junction bases: 7. CDR3 size: 14 residues.

The chain links TRBV19 to TRBJ1-2; 7 bases agree with TRBD1. The V segment lost 1 base and the J segment 6 bases; nucleotides outside the gene matches: 11. CDR1 is LNHDA, CDR2 SQIVND, per germline (reference sequence). The CDR3 extends over 16 amino acids. The CDR3 protein is CASSIVAGQAGDGYTF. The CDR3 DNA sequence: TGTGCCAGTAGTATAGTTGCAGGACAGGCGGGCGATGGCTACACCTTC.

This chain joins TRBV6-5 and TRBJ1-4; 7 bases match TRBD1. Germline V CDR1 and CDR2: MNHEY, SVGAGI. The J segment lost 4 bases and the V segment lost 8 bases, leaving 7 bases of the junction unmatched. This CDR3 contains 14 residues. For the CDR3, the DNA is TGTGCCAGCGGGAAGGGACAGCTTAATGAAAAACTGTTTTTT. It yields the protein CASGKGQLNEKLFF.

The chain joins TRBV11-2 to TRBJ2-2, with TRBD1 as a possible D gene (6 bases). Germline-derived CDR1 and CDR2 are SGHAT and FQNNGV. The CDR3 totals 16 residues. The V gene lost 5 bases and the J gene lost 0 bases, with 13 bases spanning the gap. CDR3 bases: TGTGCCAGCAGCAACAGGGAGAGATCGAACACCGGGGAGCTGTTTTTT. It translates to CASSNRERSNTGELFF.

This CDR3 reads CASSQGSDLRGETQYF. As DNA, the CDR3 is TGCGCCAGCAGCCAAGGTTCCGACTTAAGGGGGGAGACCCAGTACTTC. V gene TRBV4-3 combines with J gene TRBJ2-5, with D perhaps matching TRBD1 (6 bases). Germline CDR1 and CDR2: LGHNA and YSLEER. Trimming removed 1 base at V and 5 bases at J, with 17 bases between. The CDR3 is made up of 16 amino acids.

The J gene is TRBJ2-1, the V gene TRBV21-1; the D segment call TRBD1 is taken from the table without a DNA check. TRBV21-1 is noted as a pseudogene. CDR3 length: 14 amino acids. The chain's CDR3 is CASSKTGTDNEQFF. The CDR3 DNA reads TGTGCCAGCAGCAAAACCGGGACAGACAATGAGCAGTTCTTC.

This chain joins TRBV2 and TRBJ2-1; the match to TRBD2 covers 7 bases. Germline V gene lookup returns CDR1 SNHLY and CDR2 FYNNEI. The CDR3 extends over 15 amino acids. V was clipped by 6 bases and J by 3 bases; unmatched bases: 8. The CDR3 loop is CASRSKASGYNEQFF. The CDR3 DNA is TGTGCCAGCAGATCAAAGGCTAGCGGCTACAATGAGCAGTTCTTC.

This chain links TRBV7-9 with TRBJ1-5, with D hard to call. Germline V gives CDR1 SEHNR, CDR2 FQNEAQ (reference sequence). The CDR3 consists of 14 residues. The V gene lost 5 bases and the J gene lost 2 bases, with 10 bases spanning the gap. The CDR3 DNA reads as TGTGCCAGCAGCCAGATGGTTGGCAATCAGCCCCAGCATTTT. Amino acids: CASSQMVGNQPQHF.

In its sample, this clone was seen a few times. The V and J genes are TRBV4-2 and TRBJ1-6; 8 bases agree with TRBD1. Per germline, CDR1 LGHNA and CDR2 YNFKEQ. Trimming cost V 0 bases and J 6 bases; bases outside gene matches: 7. The CDR3 length is 17 residues. DNA for the CDR3: TGTGCCAGCAGCCAAGATCAAACAGGGGGACGTAATTCACCCCTCCACTTT. Protein sequence: CASSQDQTGGRNSPLHF.

The chain is built from TRBV2 and TRBJ1-4, with TRBD1 as a possible D gene (6 bases). V gave up 4 bases and J gave up 4 bases, with 16 bases separating them. This CDR3 region has 16 residues. Germline CDR1 is SNHLY and CDR2 is FYNNEI. CDR3 in amino acids: CASSVLGGALNEKLFF. The CDR3 DNA sequence: TGTGCCAGCAGTGTCTTAGGGGGGGCTCTTAATGAAAAACTGTTTTTT.

Comments on this clone: Since a much larger clone is just one base distant, this may be a read error. Other nucleotide sequences from this sample produce the same CDR3. This chain links TRBV5-1 with TRBJ2-7; 8 bases map to TRBD2. Losses at the gene ends were 0 bases for V and 2 bases for J; bases not matched to a gene: 1. Germline-derived CDR1 and CDR2 are SGHRS and YFSETQ. The CDR3 is 14 residues long. CDR3 region: CASSLAGGAYEQYF. CDR3 nucleotides: TGCGCCAGCAGCTTGGCCGGGGGGGCCTACGAGCAGTACTTC.

The chain recombines TRBV7-2 with TRBJ1-5; TRBD1 might be the D (5 bases). With 7 bases removed from V and 0 bases from J, the gap between germline ends came to 13 bases. The CDR3 loop spans 15 amino acids. Germline lookup yields CDR1 SGHTA and CDR2 FQGNSA. The CDR3 DNA is TGTGCCAGCAACCTGGGGGGTTTTAGCAATCAGCCCCAGCATTTT. Translation gives CASNLGGFSNQPQHF.

This rearrangement joins TRBV5-4 to TRBJ1-2; 10 positions match TRBD1. V shed 4 bases and J 4 bases; nucleotides not matched to a gene: 10. Germline V gives CDR1 SGHNT, CDR2 YYREEE (reference sequence). CDR3 length: 16 amino acids. DNA of the CDR3: TGTGCCAGCAGCCCGGGACAGGGGAGGTTGATCTATGGCTACACCTTC. It translates to CASSPGQGRLIYGYTF.

The chain has TRBV9 and TRBJ1-2; D might be TRBD1 (6 bases). Germline V gene lookup returns CDR1 SGDLS and CDR2 YYNGEE. Trimming pared 0 bases from V and 6 bases from J, leaving 12 bases between. The CDR3 loop spans 14 amino acids. The CDR3 reads CASSVAQGSNGYTF. The CDR3 nucleotides read TGTGCCAGCAGCGTAGCTCAGGGGTCTAATGGCTACACCTTC.

The V call is TRBV6-2 or TRBV6-3, the J call TRBJ1-1; TRBD1 might be the D (5 bases). The CDR3 is made up of 16 amino acids. CDR1 and CDR2 from the germline V gene are MNHEY and SVGEGT. V was clipped by 2 bases and J by 0 bases, with 13 bases between them. CDR3: CASSYRQISMNTEAFF. The CDR3 DNA reads TGTGCCAGCAGTTACCGACAGATCAGTATGAACACTGAAGCTTTCTTT.

The genes are TRBV18 and TRBJ1-5; 8 bases fit TRBD1. Per the germline V gene, CDR1 is KGHSH and CDR2 is LQKENI. V gave up 4 bases and J gave up 5 bases; unmatched junction bases: 16. This CDR3 region has 18 residues. The CDR3 here is CASSLTRQGKSNDQPQHF. CDR3 nucleotides: TGTGCCAGCTCACTCACACGACAGGGGAAGAGCAACGATCAGCCCCAGCATTTT.

The V call is TRBV6-5, the J call TRBJ2-5, with 7 nucleotides matching TRBD1. Germline-derived CDR1 and CDR2 are MNHEY and SVGAGI. With V trimmed by 4 bases and J by 2 bases, 10 bases remained unmatched. The CDR3 is made up of 16 amino acids. CDR3 sequence (DNA): TGTGCCAGCAGTTTATCCGGGACAGCATCGCAAGAGACCCAGTACTTC. Encoded protein: CASSLSGTASQETQYF.

This clone appeared a few times. The chain is built from TRBV12-3 or TRBV12-4 and TRBJ1-1; 8 bases align to TRBD1. The V segment lost 6 bases and the J segment 9 bases; nucleotides outside the gene matches: 9. The CDR3 sequence is 13 residues long. CDR3 sequence reads: CASRPPGQGQAFF. The CDR3 nucleotides read TGTGCCAGCAGACCCCCCGGACAGGGCCAAGCTTTCTTT.

The chain employs TRBV7-6 and TRBJ1-1; the match to TRBD1 covers 7 bases. The trim removed 1 base at V and 1 base at J, leaving 15 bases unmatched. The CDR3 covers 19 residues. Germline V gives CDR1 SGHVS, CDR2 FNYEAQ. CDR3 nucleotide sequence: TGTGCCAGCAGCTTAGACCGGACAGGTCAACTTGGTGGGAACACTGAAGCTTTCTTT. Protein sequence: CASSLDRTGQLGGNTEAFF. The full variable domain, rest sourced from reference TRBV7-6 and TRBJ1-1, is GAGVSQSPRYKVTKRGQDVALRCDPISGHVSLYWYRQALGQGPEFLTYFNYEAQQDKSGLPNDRFSAERPEGSISTLTIQRTEQRDSAMYRCASSLDRTGQLGGNTEAFFGQGTRLTVV.

The genes are TRBV7-9 and TRBJ2-3, with 7 bases aligning to TRBD1. The trim removed 5 bases at V and 0 bases at J, leaving 5 bases unmatched. Germline V CDR1 and CDR2: SEHNR, FQNEAQ (reference sequence). The CDR3 is made up of 15 amino acids. The CDR3 spells CASSPQGVSTDTQYF. The CDR3, as DNA: TGTGCCAGCAGCCCCCAGGGGGTCAGCACAGATACGCAGTATTTT.

The V gene is TRBV7-9, the J gene TRBJ2-3, with TRBD1 matching 9 bases. There are 16 residues in the CDR3. The junction had 5 bases not matched to a gene; V was cut back by 2 bases and J by 2 bases. Germline loops: CDR1 SEHNR, CDR2 FQNEAQ (reference sequence). This CDR3 is CASSLSGTGITDTQYF. The CDR3 region has the DNA TGTGCCAGCAGCTTATCCGGGACAGGGATCACAGATACGCAGTATTTT.

In DNA form, the CDR3 reads TGTGCCAGCAGCCCAGACAGGAACTATGGCTACACCTTC. The encoded protein is CASSPDRNYGYTF. The chain recombines TRBV16 with TRBJ1-2, with a weak D call TRBD1 (6 bases). This CDR3 is built from 13 residues. Trimming left V 4 bases short and J 2 bases short, with 8 bases between. Per the germline V gene, CDR1 is KGHSY and CDR2 is FQNENV.

This chain links TRBV14 with TRBJ1-5; possible D gene TRBD1, 5 bases. There are 15 residues in the CDR3. The V end was cut by 4 bases, the J end by 3 bases, with 13 bases between. Germline V CDR1 and CDR2: SGHDN, FVKESK. CDR3 amino acids: CASSPGGNFNQPQHF. In nucleotides, the CDR3 is TGTGCCAGCAGCCCTGGGGGGAACTTCAATCAGCCCCAGCATTTT.

This chain links TRBV27 with TRBJ2-3; 9 bases fit TRBD1. V lost 5 bases to trimming and J lost 5 bases; unmatched junction nucleotides: 8. Germline lookup yields CDR1 MNHEY and CDR2 SMNVEV (reference sequence). CDR3 length: 15 residues. CDR3: CASSELQGAIDTQYF. CDR3 DNA sequence: TGTGCCAGCAGTGAACTACAGGGGGCGATAGATACGCAGTATTTT.

The chain carries TRBV27 and TRBJ1-4; weak D call: TRBD1 (5 bases). Germline assignment: CDR1 MNHEY and CDR2 SMNVEV (reference sequence). The CDR3 loop spans 14 amino acids. V lost 6 bases and J lost 7, with 15 bases in between. The CDR3 DNA sequence: TGTGCCAGCAGGGGTAGGGGAAGGGGTGAAAAACTGTTTTTT. Encoded protein: CASRGRGRGEKLFF.